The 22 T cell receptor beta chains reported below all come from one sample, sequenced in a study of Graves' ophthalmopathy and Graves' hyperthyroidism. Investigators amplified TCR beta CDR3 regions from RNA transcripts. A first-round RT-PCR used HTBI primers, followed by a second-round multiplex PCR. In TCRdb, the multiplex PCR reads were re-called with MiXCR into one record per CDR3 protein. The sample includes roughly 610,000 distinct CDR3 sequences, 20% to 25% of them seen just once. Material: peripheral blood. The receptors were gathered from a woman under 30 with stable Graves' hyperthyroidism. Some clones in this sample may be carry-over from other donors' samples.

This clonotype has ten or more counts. The CDR3 DNA reads TGCGCCAGCAGTGGGGGCGCGAACACCGGGGAGCTGTTTTTT. It codes for CASSGGANTGELFF. V and J are TRBV10-1 and TRBJ2-2; D is perhaps TRBD1 (5 bases). There are 14 residues in the CDR3. Germline CDR1 is WNHNN and CDR2 is SYGVQD (reference sequence). Trimming removed 4 bases from V and 0 bases from J, with 6 bases in between.

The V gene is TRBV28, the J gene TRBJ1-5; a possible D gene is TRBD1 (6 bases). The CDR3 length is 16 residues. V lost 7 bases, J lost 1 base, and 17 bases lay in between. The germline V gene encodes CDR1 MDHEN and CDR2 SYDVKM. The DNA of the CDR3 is TGTGCCAGCACCACACGCTGGACAGCGAGCAATCAGCCCCAGCATTTT. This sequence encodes CASTTRWTASNQPQHF.

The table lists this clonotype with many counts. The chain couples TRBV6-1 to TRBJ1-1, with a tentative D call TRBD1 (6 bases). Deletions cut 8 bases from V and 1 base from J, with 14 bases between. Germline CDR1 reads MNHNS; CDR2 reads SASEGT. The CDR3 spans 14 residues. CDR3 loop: CASPPDRPNTEAFF. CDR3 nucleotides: TGTGCCAGCCCGCCCGACAGGCCGAACACTGAAGCTTTCTTT.

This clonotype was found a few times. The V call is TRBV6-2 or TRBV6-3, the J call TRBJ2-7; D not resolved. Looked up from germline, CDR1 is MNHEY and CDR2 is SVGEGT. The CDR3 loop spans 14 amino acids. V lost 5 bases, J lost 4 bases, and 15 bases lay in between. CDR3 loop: CASSILNDLYEQYF. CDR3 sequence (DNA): TGTGCCAGCAGTATACTAAACGACCTATACGAGCAGTACTTC.

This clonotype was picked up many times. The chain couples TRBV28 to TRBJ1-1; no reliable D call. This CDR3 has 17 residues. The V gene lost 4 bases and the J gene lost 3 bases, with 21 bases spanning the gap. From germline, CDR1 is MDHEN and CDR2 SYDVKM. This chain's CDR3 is CASSSDGSFSGDTEAFF. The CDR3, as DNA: TGTGCCAGCAGTTCGGACGGAAGCTTCAGCGGCGACACTGAAGCTTTCTTT.

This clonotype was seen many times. CDR3 in amino acids: CASTTNWVGNSPLHF. The CDR3 nucleotides read TGTGCCAGCACCACTAATTGGGTCGGCAATTCACCCCTCCACTTT. This sequence joins TRBV27 and TRBJ1-6; D is unclear. The CDR3 covers 15 residues. Trimming shortened V by 7 bases and J by 7 bases, and 17 bases separated the two germline ends. Per the germline V gene, CDR1 is MNHEY and CDR2 is SMNVEV (reference sequence).

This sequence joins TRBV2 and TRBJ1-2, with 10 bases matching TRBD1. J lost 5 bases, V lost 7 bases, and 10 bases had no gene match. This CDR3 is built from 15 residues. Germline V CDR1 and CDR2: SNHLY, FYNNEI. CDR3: CASTDRDRGSYGYTF. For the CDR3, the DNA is TGTGCCAGCACAGACCGGGACAGGGGTTCTTATGGCTACACCTTC.

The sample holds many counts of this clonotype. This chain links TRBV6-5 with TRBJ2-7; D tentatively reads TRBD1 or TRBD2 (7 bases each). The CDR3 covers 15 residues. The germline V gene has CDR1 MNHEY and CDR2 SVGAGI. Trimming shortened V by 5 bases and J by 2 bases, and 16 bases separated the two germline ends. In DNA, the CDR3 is TGTGCCAGCAGTAGAGGGCAGGGGGGGACCTACGAGCAGTACTTC. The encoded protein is CASSRGQGGTYEQYF.

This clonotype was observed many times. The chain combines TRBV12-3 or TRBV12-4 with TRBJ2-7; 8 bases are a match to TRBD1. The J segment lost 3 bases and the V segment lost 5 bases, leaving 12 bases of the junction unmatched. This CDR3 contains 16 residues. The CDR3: CASSPSSGGEVYEQYF. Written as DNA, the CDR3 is TGTGCCAGCAGTCCAAGTTCAGGGGGCGAGGTCTACGAGCAGTACTTC.

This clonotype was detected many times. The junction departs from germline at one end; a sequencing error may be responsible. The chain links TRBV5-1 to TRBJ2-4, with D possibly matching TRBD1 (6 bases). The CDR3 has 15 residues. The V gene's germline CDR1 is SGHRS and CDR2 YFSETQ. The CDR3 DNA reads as TGCGCCAGCAGTTTGGGGACAACAGCCAAAAACATTCAGTACTTC. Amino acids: CASSLGTTAKNIQYF. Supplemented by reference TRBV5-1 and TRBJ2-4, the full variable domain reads KAGVTQTPRYLIKTRGQQVTLSCSPISGHRSVSWYQQTPGQGLQFLFEYFSETQRNKGNFPGRFSGRQFSNSRSEMNVSTLELGDSALYLCASSLGTTAKNIQYFGAGTRLSVL.

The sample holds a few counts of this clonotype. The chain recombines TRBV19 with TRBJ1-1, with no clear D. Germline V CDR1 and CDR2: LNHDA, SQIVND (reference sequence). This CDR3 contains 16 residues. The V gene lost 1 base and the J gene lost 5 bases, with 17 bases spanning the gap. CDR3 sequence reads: CASSIVGTRKGTEAFF. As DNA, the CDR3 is TGTGCCAGTAGTATAGTTGGCACGCGGAAAGGGACTGAAGCTTTCTTT. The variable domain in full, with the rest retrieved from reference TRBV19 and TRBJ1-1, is DGGITQSPKYLFRKEGQNVTLSCEQNLNHDAMYWYRQDPGQGLRLIYYSQIVNDFQKGDIAEGYSVSREKKESFPLTVTSAQKNPTAFYLCASSIVGTRKGTEAFFGQGTRLTVV.

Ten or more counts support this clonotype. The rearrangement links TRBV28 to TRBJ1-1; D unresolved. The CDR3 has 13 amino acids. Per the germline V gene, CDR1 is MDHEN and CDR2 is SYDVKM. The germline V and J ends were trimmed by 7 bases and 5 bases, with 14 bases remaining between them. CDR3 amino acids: CASNLEGRTEAFF. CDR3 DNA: TGTGCCAGCAACCTGGAAGGTCGTACTGAAGCTTTCTTT.

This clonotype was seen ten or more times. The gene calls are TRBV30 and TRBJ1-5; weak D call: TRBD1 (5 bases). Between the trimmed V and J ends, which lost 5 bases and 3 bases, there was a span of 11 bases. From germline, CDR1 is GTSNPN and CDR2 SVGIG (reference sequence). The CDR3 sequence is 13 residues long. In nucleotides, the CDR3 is TGTGCCTGGGCTGAGGGGTACAATCAGCCCCAGCATTTT. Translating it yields CAWAEGYNQPQHF.

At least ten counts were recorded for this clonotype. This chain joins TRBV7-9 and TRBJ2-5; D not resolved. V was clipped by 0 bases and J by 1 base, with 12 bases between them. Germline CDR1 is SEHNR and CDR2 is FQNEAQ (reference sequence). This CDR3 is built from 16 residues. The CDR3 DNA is TGTGCCAGCAGCTTAGCGCTAAGTGCCAGCCAAGAGACCCAGTACTTC. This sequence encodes CASSLALSASQETQYF. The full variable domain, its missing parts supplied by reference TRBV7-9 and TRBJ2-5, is DTGVSQNPRHKITKRGQNVTFRCDPISEHNRLYWYRQTLGQGPEFLTYFQNEAQLEKSRLLSDRFSAERPKGSFSTLEIQRTEQGDSAMYLCASSLALSASQETQYFGPGTRLLVL.

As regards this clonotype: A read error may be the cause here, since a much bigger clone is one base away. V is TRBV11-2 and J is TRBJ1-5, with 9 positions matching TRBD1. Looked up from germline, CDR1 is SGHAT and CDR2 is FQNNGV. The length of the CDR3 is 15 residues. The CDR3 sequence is CAGSWGQGGNQPQHF. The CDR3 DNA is TGTGCCGGCAGCTGGGGACAGGGTGGCAATCAGCCCCAGCATTTT. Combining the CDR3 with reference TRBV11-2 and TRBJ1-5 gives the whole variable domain EAGVAQSPRYKIIEKRQSVAFWCNPISGHATLYWYQQILGQGPKLLIQFQNNGVVDDSQLPKDRFSAERLKGVDSTLKIQPAKLEDSAVYLCAGSWGQGGNQPQHFGDGTRLSIL.

This CDR3 reads CASSEGTSVTYEQYF. In nucleotides, the CDR3 is TGCGCCAGCAGTGAGGGGACTAGCGTAACCTACGAGCAGTACTTC. The rearrangement links TRBV10-1 to TRBJ2-7; 10 positions agree with TRBD2. The germline CDR1 and CDR2 sequences are WNHNN and SYGVQD (reference sequence). Trimming removed 2 bases from V and 2 bases from J; junction bases left unmatched: 3. This CDR3 has 15 amino acids.

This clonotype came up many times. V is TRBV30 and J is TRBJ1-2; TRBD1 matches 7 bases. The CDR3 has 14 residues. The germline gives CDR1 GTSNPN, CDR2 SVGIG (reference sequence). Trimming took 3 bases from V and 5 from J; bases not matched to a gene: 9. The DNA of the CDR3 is TGTGCCTGGAGCGTACGAGCACAGGGGTATGGCTACACCTTC. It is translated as CAWSVRAQGYGYTF.

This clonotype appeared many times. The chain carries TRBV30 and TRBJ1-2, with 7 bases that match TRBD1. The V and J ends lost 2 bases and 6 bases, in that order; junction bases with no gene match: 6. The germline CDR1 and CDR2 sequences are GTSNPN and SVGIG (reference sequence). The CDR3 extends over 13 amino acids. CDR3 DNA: TGTGCCTGGAGTAGGGGGCGCGGGGATGGCTACACCTTC. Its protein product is CAWSRGRGDGYTF.

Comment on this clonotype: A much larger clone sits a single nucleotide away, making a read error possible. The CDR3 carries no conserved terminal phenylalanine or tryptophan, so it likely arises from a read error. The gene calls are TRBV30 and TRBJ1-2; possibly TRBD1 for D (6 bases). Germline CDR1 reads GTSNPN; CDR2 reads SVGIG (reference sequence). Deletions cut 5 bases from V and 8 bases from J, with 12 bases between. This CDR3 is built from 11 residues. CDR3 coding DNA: TGTGCCTGGCAAATCAGGGGAGGCTACACCGTC. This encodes CAWQIRGGYTV.

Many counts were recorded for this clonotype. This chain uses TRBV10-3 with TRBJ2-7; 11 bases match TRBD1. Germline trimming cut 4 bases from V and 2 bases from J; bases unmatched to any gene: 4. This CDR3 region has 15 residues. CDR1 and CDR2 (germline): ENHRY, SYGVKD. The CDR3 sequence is CAISAMGQGAYEQYF. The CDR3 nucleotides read TGTGCCATCAGTGCCATGGGACAGGGGGCCTACGAGCAGTACTTC.

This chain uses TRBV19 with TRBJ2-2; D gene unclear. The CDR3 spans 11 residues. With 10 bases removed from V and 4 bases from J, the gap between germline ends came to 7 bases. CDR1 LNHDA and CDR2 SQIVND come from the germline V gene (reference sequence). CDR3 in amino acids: CATGGTGELFF. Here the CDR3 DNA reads TGTGCCACCGGTGGCACCGGGGAGCTGTTTTTT.

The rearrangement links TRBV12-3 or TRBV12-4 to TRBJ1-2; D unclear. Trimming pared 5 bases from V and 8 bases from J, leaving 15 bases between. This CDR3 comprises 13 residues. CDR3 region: CASSAGRESGYTF. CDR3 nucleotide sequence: TGTGCCAGCAGTGCCGGGAGGGAGAGCGGCTACACCTTC.